Sequencing of this TCR beta chain was carried out in a study of blood T cell repertoires in COVID-19. Per germline, CDR1 SGHRS and CDR2 YFSETQ. This CDR3 is 15 amino acids long. With V trimmed by 3 bases and J by 9 bases, 8 bases remained unmatched. Profiled with immunoSEQ multiplex PCR; TCRdb holds only in-frame clones, not every one. Of under 300,000 clones listed, more than 75% are singletons. Sequenced sample: PBMCs or T cells enriched from blood (not recorded which). The genes are TRBV5-1 and TRBJ2-1, with 11 bases matching TRBD2. The clonotype originates from a woman between 40 and 50 years old with acute COVID-19. The CDR3 sequence: CASSSLTSGSGEQFF. CDR3 nucleotides: TGCGCCAGCAGCTCCCTTACTAGCGGGAGCGGTGAGCAGTTCTTC.